This is a list of T cell receptor beta chains from one sample in a study of Ad26.COV2.S vaccination and SARS-CoV-2 variants. Method: immunoSEQ multiplex PCR; TCRdb's copy keeps in-frame clones and lacks some. The table has hundreds of thousands of clones, around 88% seen once. Material: peripheral blood, obtained in a trial of Ad26.COV2.S vaccine versus placebo. The receptors derive from a person aged 18-60 years who received the Ad26.COV2.S COVID-19 vaccine or a placebo. Both conserved end residues are part of each CDR3.

>TRBV6-4
CASSETGGDQPQHF
>TRBV28
CASRGEFAGELFF
>TRBV2
CASSEVRAGVRGSSYEQYF
>TRBV5-1
CASSRGPSGNTEAFF
>TRBV6-5
CASSYSLGQETQYF
>TRBV30
CAWSAGGHTNEKLFF
>TRBV10-3
CAIRTSGGTDTQYF
>TRBV6-8
CASSYGAGGPSYNEQFF
>TRBV11-2
CASSAWTSGSYNEQFF
>TRBV5-4
CASSGGQGETQYF
>TRBV27
CASSSRAGGKTEAFF
>TRBV28
CASSLAGAGGNTEAFF
>TRBV2
CASTSSYNSPLHF
>TRBV5-5
CASSSALDRIYGYTF
>TRBV4-3
CASSQDFSEAFF
>TRBV6-1
CASSEGGSGNTIYF
>TRBV19
CASSRLGGGAYTF
>TRBV4-3
CASSQDFGGMGHTDTQYF
>TRBV19
CASSWPGSPLHF
>TRBV4-3
CASSPPSNKELAYNEQFF
>TRBV6-5
CASSPLGSFEAFF
>TRBV4-3
CASSHPGQGPSSYYEQYF
>TRBV2
CASSSDRANEKLFF
>TRBV14
CASSQLKTGGDDGYTF
>TRBV7-2
CASSLKSGRGSGTQYF
>TRBV6-5
CASRQLGSQETQYF
>TRBV20-1
CSASRGGGTSNQPQHF
>TRBV4-1
CASSQGPLGQGHAGNTIYF
>TRBV19
CASTLVGGIAFF
>TRBV18
CASSDRDRLYEGGELFF
>TRBV29-1
CSVSEGAETQYF
>TRBV5-5
CASSRGLAGTTGYNEQFF
>TRBV6-2/TRBV6-3
CASSYGQNYGYTF